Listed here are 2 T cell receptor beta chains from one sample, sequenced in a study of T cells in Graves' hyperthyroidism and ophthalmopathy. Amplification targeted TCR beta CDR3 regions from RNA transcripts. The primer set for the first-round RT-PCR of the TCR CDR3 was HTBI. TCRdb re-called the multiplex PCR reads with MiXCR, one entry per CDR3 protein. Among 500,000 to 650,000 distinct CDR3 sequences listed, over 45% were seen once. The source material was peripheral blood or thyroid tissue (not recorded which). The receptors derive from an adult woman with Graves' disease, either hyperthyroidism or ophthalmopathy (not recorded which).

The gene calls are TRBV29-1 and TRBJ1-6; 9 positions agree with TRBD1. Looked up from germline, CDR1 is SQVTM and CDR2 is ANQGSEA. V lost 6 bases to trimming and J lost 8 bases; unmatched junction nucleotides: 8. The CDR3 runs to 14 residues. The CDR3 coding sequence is TGCAGCGTGGCTTTAACAGGGGGCGATTCACCCCTCCACTTT. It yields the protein CSVALTGGDSPLHF. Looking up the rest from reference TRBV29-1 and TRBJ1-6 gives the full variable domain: SAVISQKPSRDICQRGTSLTIQCQVDSQVTMMFWYRQQPGQSLTLIATANQGSEATYESGFVIDKFPISRPNLTFSTLTVSNMSPEDSSIYLCSVALTGGDSPLHFGNGTRLTVT.

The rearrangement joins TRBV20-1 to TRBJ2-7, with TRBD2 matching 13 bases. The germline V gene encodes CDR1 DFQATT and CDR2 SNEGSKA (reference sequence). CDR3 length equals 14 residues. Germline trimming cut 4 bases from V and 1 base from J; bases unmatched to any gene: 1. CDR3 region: CSAMTSGRSYEQYF. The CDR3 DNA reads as TGCAGTGCTATGACTAGCGGGAGGTCCTACGAGCAGTACTTC.